Here is one T cell receptor (beta chain) with its context. This entry belongs to a study of monozygotic twins with inflammatory bowel disease. Template-switch reactions added UMIs with a 6-nucleotide sample barcode. With the 5' RACE reads reprocessed, TCRdb shows one record per CDR3 protein and no DNA. The sample totals 440,000 or so distinct CDR3 sequences. CDR3 length equals 16 residues. The germline CDR1 and CDR2 sequences are SEHNR and FQNEAQ (reference sequence). The sample comprised blood. This TCR came from a human donor with ulcerative colitis or Crohn's disease, or a healthy co-twin of an affected twin (not recorded which). The chain combines TRBV7-9 with TRBJ2-7; TCRdb calls TRBD2, which cannot be checked without DNA. The CDR3 sequence: CASSLGTSGESYEQYF.